This is a list of T cell receptor beta chains from one sample in a study of cytomegalovirus exposure and HLA in healthy donors. Using immunoSEQ multiplex PCR, the repertoire was profiled, and TCRdb retains in-frame clones only, with some absent. Seen here are 150,000 to 200,000 clones, roughly 83% observed once, and the top ten hold roughly a tenth. The sample consisted of PBMCs. The source of these receptors is a man in his thirties or forties in good health and CMV-seropositive. Each CDR3 is given with its conserved first and last residue. A D gene is named only where the DNA matches it firmly. Only part of the rows carry a size: once, few, many, or a class if the clone is expanded.

V: TRBV7-2; size: NA; D: NA; J: TRBJ1-2; DNA: TGTGCCAGCAGCTTAGATCGAGCGGGCTACACCTTC; CDR3: CASSLDRAGYTF
V: TRBV30; size: NA; D: TRBD1; J: TRBJ1-5; DNA: TGTGCCTGGGATGACAGGGTTGGGCAGCCCCAGCATTTT; CDR3: CAWDDRVGQPQHF
V: TRBV4-2; size: NA; D: TRBD2; J: TRBJ2-7; DNA: TGTGCCAGCAGCCAGAGGGCGGGAGCCTACGAGCAGTACTTC; CDR3: CASSQRAGAYEQYF
V: TRBV10-3; size: NA; D: NA; J: TRBJ1-5; DNA: TGTGCCATCAGCCTAGAGGGCTATAGCAATCAGCCCCAGCATTTT; CDR3: CAISLEGYSNQPQHF
V: TRBV28; size: NA; D: NA; J: TRBJ1-3; DNA: TGTGCCAGCAGTCCCAACCAGGTCTCTGGAAACACCATATATTTT; CDR3: CASSPNQVSGNTIYF
V: TRBV7-2; size: NA; D: NA; J: TRBJ1-2; DNA: TGTGCCAGCAGCTGGTACGGGGAGGATGGCTACACCTTC; CDR3: CASSWYGEDGYTF
V: TRBV18; size: once; D: TRBD1; J: TRBJ1-1; DNA: TGTGCCAGCTCACCATTCGCCGGGACAGGTAATGAAGCTTTCTTT; CDR3: CASSPFAGTGNEAFF
V: TRBV6-5; size: once; D: NA; J: TRBJ1-4; DNA: TGTGCCAGCAGCTTTAATGAAAAACTGTTTTTT; CDR3: CASSFNEKLFF
V: TRBV7-8; size: NA; D: NA; J: TRBJ2-1; DNA: TGTGCCAGCAGCTTAGCGGGCGCCAGCCACGGGGTCAATGAGCAGTTCTTC; CDR3: CASSLAGASHGVNEQFF
V: TRBV2; size: NA; D: NA; J: TRBJ2-7; DNA: TGTGCCAGCAGCCCCGGGACCCTAGCGTACGAGCAGTACTTC; CDR3: CASSPGTLAYEQYF
V: TRBV6-4; size: NA; D: NA; J: TRBJ2-6; DNA: TGTGCCAGCAGTGACTCCATTTCTGGGGCCAACGTCCTGACTTTC; CDR3: CASSDSISGANVLTF
V: TRBV6-5; size: NA; D: TRBD1; J: TRBJ1-6; DNA: TGTGCCAGCAGTTGGGGGACAGGGGTAAATTCACCCCTCCACTTT; CDR3: CASSWGTGVNSPLHF
V: TRBV5-5; size: NA; D: NA; J: TRBJ1-3; DNA: TGTGCCAGCAGAAGAGCAGGTTTCTCTGGAAACACCATATATTTT; CDR3: CASRRAGFSGNTIYF
V: TRBV4-1; size: once; D: NA; J: TRBJ2-5; DNA: TGCGCCAGCAGCCTATCCCAGGGGCCTCAAGAGACCCAGTACTTC; CDR3: CASSLSQGPQETQYF
V: TRBV28; size: NA; D: NA; J: TRBJ2-7; DNA: TGTGCCAGCAGTCTAAAGAGAGATGGGCAGTACTTC; CDR3: CASSLKRDGQYF
V: TRBV6-1; size: NA; D: NA; J: TRBJ2-7; DNA: TGTGCCAGCAGTGAGAGAGGTAACTCATACGAGCAGTACTTC; CDR3: CASSERGNSYEQYF
V: TRBV7-8; size: NA; D: NA; J: TRBJ2-7; DNA: TGTGCCAGCAGCCCAGTGGAAGGCAGGGTCTACGAGCAGTACTTC; CDR3: CASSPVEGRVYEQYF